The TCR beta chain under discussion was sequenced for a study of metastatic and nonmetastatic thyroid tumors. This clone came up many times. This CDR3 is also generated by other DNA sequences in the sample. The CDR3 runs 14 residues. V was cut by 5 bases and J by 6 bases, with 16 bases left in between. Using MiXCR, TCRdb re-called clones from the PCR reads. The sample shows fewer than 15,000 clones, more than 10% of them seen only once. Treatment of any kind had been given to no patient before thyroid surgery. The TCR sequence derives from a female donor with papillary thyroid cancer or a benign thyroid nodule (not recorded which). Some clones in this sample may be carry-over from other donors' samples. This chain connects TRBV12-3 or TRBV12-4 to TRBJ1-2; the D gene is possibly TRBD1 (6 bases). The sample consisted of blood. The CDR3 sequence is CASSLVPGGDGYTF. The CDR3 coding sequence is TGTGCCAGCAGTCTAGTTCCGGGGGGCGATGGCTACACCTTC.